These T cell receptor beta chains were read from a single sample in a study of tumor-infiltrating lymphocytes in primary liver carcinoma. Each CDR3 protein is one row after TCRdb ran MiXCR on the multiplex PCR reads. The sample carries about 180,000 distinct CDR3 sequences, 50% to 75% recorded once. Sequences were obtained from peripheral blood. The receptors were gathered from a man in his forties with primary liver carcinoma and hepatitis B virus infection. The CDR3 runs from the conserved cysteine through the conserved F or W. D genes are given only for firm matches. Size values are once, few and many counts, or a class for expanded clones, and some rows have none.

V gene: TRBV11-2
CDR3 length: 14
clone size: NA
D gene: NA
J gene: TRBJ2-6
CDR3 DNA: TGTGCCAGCAGTTGGCACTCGGGGGCCAACGTCCTGACTTTC
CDR3 protein: CASSWHSGANVLTF

V gene: TRBV25-1
CDR3 length: 17
clone size: NA
D gene: NA
J gene: TRBJ2-3
CDR3 DNA: TGTGTCAGCAGTCCACGTCAGGGCGATCCTAGCACAGATACGCAGTATTTT
CDR3 protein: CVSSPRQGDPSTDTQYF

V gene: TRBV10-2
CDR3 length: 16
clone size: NA
D gene: NA
J gene: TRBJ2-3
CDR3 DNA: TGCGCCAGCAGTGAGTCGAATGTAGCTAGCACAGATACGCAGTATTTT
CDR3 protein: CASSESNVASTDTQYF

V gene: TRBV6-1
CDR3 length: 13
clone size: few
D gene: NA
J gene: TRBJ2-5
CDR3 DNA: TGTGCCAGCAGTGATGGAGGGATGGAGACCCAGTACTTC
CDR3 protein: CASSDGGMETQYF

V gene: TRBV29-1
CDR3 length: 14
clone size: NA
D gene: NA
J gene: TRBJ2-2
CDR3 DNA: TGCAGCGGATCCCAGGGTGGTGGCACCGGGGAGCTGTTTTTT
CDR3 protein: CSGSQGGGTGELFF

V gene: TRBV14
CDR3 length: 15
clone size: NA
D gene: TRBD2
J gene: TRBJ2-2
CDR3 DNA: TGTGCCAGCAGTTCGGGACTAGCGGTTATCGGGGAGCTGTTTTTT
CDR3 protein: CASSSGLAVIGELFF

V gene: TRBV6-6
CDR3 length: 12
clone size: NA
D gene: NA
J gene: TRBJ2-5
CDR3 DNA: TGTGCCAGCAGGGATCTCCAAGAGACCCAGTACTTC
CDR3 protein: CASRDLQETQYF

V gene: TRBV4-2
CDR3 length: 16
clone size: NA
D gene: NA
J gene: TRBJ1-4
CDR3 DNA: TGTGCCAGCAGCCAAGAAAAAGCGCAGGGCAGGGAAAAACTGTTTTTT
CDR3 protein: CASSQEKAQGREKLFF

V gene: TRBV28
CDR3 length: 11
clone size: NA
D gene: TRBD1
J gene: TRBJ2-7
CDR3 DNA: TGTGCCAGCGGCCGAGGGACAGGCTTCAGCTTC
CDR3 protein: CASGRGTGFSF

V gene: TRBV30
CDR3 length: 14
clone size: NA
D gene: NA
J gene: TRBJ2-3
CDR3 DNA: TGTGCCTGGAGTGTGCCGGGCTCAGGGGATACGCAGTATTTT
CDR3 protein: CAWSVPGSGDTQYF

V gene: TRBV12-3/TRBV12-4
CDR3 length: 13
clone size: many
D gene: NA
J gene: TRBJ2-5
CDR3 DNA: TGCGCCAGCAGTCTGACAGACCAAGAGACCCAGTACTTC
CDR3 protein: CASSLTDQETQYF

V gene: TRBV28
CDR3 length: 14
clone size: NA
D gene: NA
J gene: TRBJ2-3
CDR3 DNA: TGTGCCAGCCACACAGGATTTAGCACAGATACGCAGTATTTT
CDR3 protein: CASHTGFSTDTQYF

V gene: TRBV11-1
CDR3 length: 15
clone size: NA
D gene: NA
J gene: TRBJ2-1
CDR3 DNA: TGTGCCAGCAGCTTAGGAAGAGATCTAGGGGATGACCAGTTCTTC
CDR3 protein: CASSLGRDLGDDQFF

V gene: TRBV6-1
CDR3 length: 16
clone size: NA
D gene: NA
J gene: TRBJ1-5
CDR3 DNA: TGTGCCAGCAGTGAACAGGGACGGGGGGCCAATCAGCCCCAGCATTTT
CDR3 protein: CASSEQGRGANQPQHF

V gene: TRBV11-2
CDR3 length: 14
clone size: once
D gene: TRBD1
J gene: TRBJ2-5
CDR3 DNA: TGTGCCAGCAACTTCCGGGACAGCCAAGAGACCCAGCACTTC
CDR3 protein: CASNFRDSQETQHF

V gene: TRBV12-3/TRBV12-4
CDR3 length: 15
clone size: few
D gene: TRBD1
J gene: TRBJ1-4
CDR3 DNA: TGTGCCAGCAGTTTCCTCCAGGGGGGGAATGAAAAACTGTTTTTT
CDR3 protein: CASSFLQGGNEKLFF

V gene: TRBV11-2
CDR3 length: 15
clone size: once
D gene: NA
J gene: TRBJ1-2
CDR3 DNA: TGTGCCAGCAGTCTCCCACAAGGGGATTTCTATGTCTACACCTTC
CDR3 protein: CASSLPQGDFYVYTF

V gene: TRBV6-5
CDR3 length: 13
clone size: once
D gene: NA
J gene: TRBJ2-2
CDR3 DNA: TGTGCCAGCACCGGCGTGAACACCGGGGAGCTGTTTTTT
CDR3 protein: CASTGVNTGELFF

V gene: TRBV28
CDR3 length: 16
clone size: NA
D gene: NA
J gene: TRBJ2-1
CDR3 DNA: TGTGCCAGCAGTGGGGCCCGGCGGGGCCCCTACAATGAGCAGTTCTTC
CDR3 protein: CASSGARRGPYNEQFF

V gene: TRBV11-2
CDR3 length: 16
clone size: NA
D gene: TRBD2
J gene: TRBJ2-1
CDR3 DNA: TGTGCCAACAGCCCTGAGGGAGCGGGAAGGTCCTACGAGCAGTTCTTC
CDR3 protein: CANSPEGAGRSYEQFF

V gene: TRBV6-6
CDR3 length: 11
clone size: NA
D gene: NA
J gene: TRBJ2-1
CDR3 DNA: TGTGCCAGTACAACCGAAGGTGAGCAGTTCTTC
CDR3 protein: CASTTEGEQFF

V gene: TRBV5-4
CDR3 length: 15
clone size: NA
D gene: NA
J gene: TRBJ2-6
CDR3 DNA: TGTGCCAGCAGCTTGGTTAACCCTGGGGCCAACGGCCTGACTTTC
CDR3 protein: CASSLVNPGANGLTF

V gene: TRBV4-1
CDR3 length: 14
clone size: many
D gene: NA
J gene: TRBJ2-7
CDR3 DNA: TGCGCCAGCAGACCGGGGCCGAGCTCCTACGAGCAGTACTTC
CDR3 protein: CASRPGPSSYEQYF

V gene: TRBV10-3
CDR3 length: 13
clone size: NA
D gene: NA
J gene: TRBJ2-1
CDR3 DNA: TGTGCCATCAGTGTGGATAGGTCACGAGAGCAGTTCTTC
CDR3 protein: CAISVDRSREQFF

V gene: TRBV6-5
CDR3 length: 13
clone size: NA
D gene: TRBD2
J gene: TRBJ2-1
CDR3 DNA: TGTGCCAGCAGTCGGACTAGGGACAATGAGCAGTTCTTC
CDR3 protein: CASSRTRDNEQFF

V gene: TRBV11-2
CDR3 length: 14
clone size: NA
D gene: NA
J gene: TRBJ2-3
CDR3 DNA: TGTGCCAGCAGCCCATTTCAGCTGCCGGATACGCACTATTTT
CDR3 protein: CASSPFQLPDTHYF

V gene: TRBV28
CDR3 length: 15
clone size: NA
D gene: NA
J gene: TRBJ2-7
CDR3 DNA: TGTGCCAGCAGCCTTACGGGGAGGCTGTTGTATGAGCAGTACTTC
CDR3 protein: CASSLTGRLLYEQYF

V gene: TRBV7-9
CDR3 length: 16
clone size: NA
D gene: NA
J gene: TRBJ1-4
CDR3 DNA: TGTGCCAGCAGCTTTAGGCTGGAGTTGCCTAATGAAAAACTGTTTTTT
CDR3 protein: CASSFRLELPNEKLFF

V gene: TRBV6-5
CDR3 length: 15
clone size: many
D gene: TRBD2
J gene: TRBJ2-3
CDR3 DNA: TGTGCCAGCAGTTTAGGGACTAGCGGGAGAGATACGCAGTATTTT
CDR3 protein: CASSLGTSGRDTQYF

V gene: TRBV10-2
CDR3 length: 16
clone size: NA
D gene: NA
J gene: TRBJ1-1
CDR3 DNA: TGCGCCAGCAGTGACGGTCCCGGTGGCATGAACACTGAAGCTTTCTTT
CDR3 protein: CASSDGPGGMNTEAFF